A selection of T cell receptor beta chains follows, all from one sample in a study of cytomegalovirus exposure and HLA in healthy donors. The protocol was immunoSEQ multiplex PCR, while the TCRdb copy is restricted to in-frame clones and leaves out a portion. The table includes 120,000 to 150,000 clones, 73% detected once. Sequencing was performed on PBMCs. Every receptor here comes from a human donor in good health. The CDR3 runs from the conserved cysteine through the conserved F or W. D genes are given only for firm matches. The listing skips clone size in some rows; elsewhere it reads once, few, many or a size class.

clone size: .
J gene: TRBJ1-3
V gene: TRBV7-3
D gene: .
CDR3 protein: CASSSGYGNTIYF
CDR3 DNA: TGTGCCAGCAGCTCAGGGTACGGAAACACCATATATTTT

clone size: .
J gene: TRBJ1-4
V gene: TRBV29-1
D gene: .
CDR3 protein: CSVSRGGTNEKLFF
CDR3 DNA: TGCAGCGTTAGCAGGGGTGGGACTAATGAAAAACTGTTTTTT

clone size: once
J gene: TRBJ2-1
V gene: TRBV6-1
D gene: TRBD2
CDR3 protein: CASQGSGRNEQFF
CDR3 DNA: TGTGCCAGTCAGGGTAGCGGGAGAAATGAGCAGTTCTTC

clone size: .
J gene: TRBJ2-2
V gene: TRBV6-6
D gene: TRBD2
CDR3 protein: CASSWVAGVTGELFF
CDR3 DNA: TGTGCCAGCAGTTGGGTAGCGGGGGTTACCGGGGAGCTGTTTTTT

clone size: .
J gene: TRBJ2-3
V gene: TRBV2
D gene: .
CDR3 protein: CAGAPSTDTQYF
CDR3 DNA: TGTGCCGGGGCCCCGAGCACAGATACGCAGTATTTT

clone size: few
J gene: TRBJ2-2
V gene: TRBV25-1
D gene: TRBD1
CDR3 protein: CASSDDRGITGELFF
CDR3 DNA: TGTGCCAGCAGCGACGACAGGGGCATCACCGGGGAGCTGTTTTTT

clone size: .
J gene: TRBJ2-7
V gene: TRBV9
D gene: .
CDR3 protein: CASSDRREGAFDEQYF
CDR3 DNA: TGTGCCAGCAGCGACCGACGGGAGGGGGCGTTTGACGAGCAGTACTTC

clone size: .
J gene: TRBJ2-1
V gene: TRBV29-1
D gene: .
CDR3 protein: CSVPLGPRVWFF
CDR3 DNA: TGCAGCGTTCCCCTTGGCCCCAGGGTTTGGTTCTTC

clone size: .
J gene: TRBJ2-5
V gene: TRBV30
D gene: TRBD2
CDR3 protein: CAWRVTSGGGETQYF
CDR3 DNA: TGTGCCTGGAGGGTGACTAGCGGGGGGGGAGAGACCCAGTACTTC

clone size: .
J gene: TRBJ2-1
V gene: TRBV6-6
D gene: .
CDR3 protein: CASSPQGNNEQFF
CDR3 DNA: TGTGCCAGCAGCCCGCAGGGGAACAATGAGCAGTTCTTC

clone size: .
J gene: TRBJ2-1
V gene: TRBV30
D gene: .
CDR3 protein: CAWAPSDPYNEQFF
CDR3 DNA: TGTGCCTGGGCCCCTAGCGACCCCTACAATGAGCAGTTCTTC

clone size: .
J gene: TRBJ1-1
V gene: TRBV6-6
D gene: .
CDR3 protein: CASSYRGNTEAFF
CDR3 DNA: TGTGCCAGCAGTTACAGAGGAAACACTGAAGCTTTCTTT

clone size: .
J gene: TRBJ1-5
V gene: TRBV30
D gene: .
CDR3 protein: CAWSREAGHQPQHF
CDR3 DNA: TGTGCCTGGAGTCGGGAGGCAGGACATCAGCCCCAGCATTTT

clone size: .
J gene: TRBJ2-7
V gene: TRBV2
D gene: .
CDR3 protein: CASSSSSYEQYF
CDR3 DNA: TGTGCCAGCAGTTCGAGTTCCTACGAGCAGTACTTC

clone size: .
J gene: TRBJ2-1
V gene: TRBV7-9
D gene: TRBD2
CDR3 protein: CASSFGTSGTYEQFF
CDR3 DNA: TGTGCCAGCAGTTTCGGGACTAGCGGGACCTATGAGCAGTTCTTC

clone size: once
J gene: TRBJ2-1
V gene: TRBV9
D gene: .
CDR3 protein: CASSVLGTLYNEQFF
CDR3 DNA: TGTGCCAGCAGCGTTCTCGGGACACTCTACAATGAGCAGTTCTTC

clone size: .
J gene: TRBJ2-2
V gene: TRBV27
D gene: .
CDR3 protein: CASSFITGELFF
CDR3 DNA: TGTGCCAGCAGTTTTATTACCGGGGAGCTGTTTTTT

clone size: few
J gene: TRBJ2-7
V gene: TRBV4-2
D gene: TRBD2
CDR3 protein: CASSQAAGGAYEQYF
CDR3 DNA: TGTGCCAGCAGCCAAGCGGCGGGGGGTGCCTACGAGCAGTACTTC

clone size: few
J gene: TRBJ2-2
V gene: TRBV4-1
D gene: .
CDR3 protein: CASSASGELTGELFF
CDR3 DNA: TGCGCCAGCAGCGCCTCGGGGGAGCTCACCGGGGAGCTGTTTTTT

clone size: .
J gene: TRBJ1-2
V gene: TRBV18
D gene: TRBD1
CDR3 protein: CASSPIGQGANYGYTF
CDR3 DNA: TGTGCCAGCTCACCTATAGGACAGGGGGCCAACTATGGCTACACCTTC

clone size: .
J gene: TRBJ1-2
V gene: TRBV6-1
D gene: .
CDR3 protein: CASSGGGWQGSDYGYPF
CDR3 DNA: TGTGCCAGCAGTGGGGGGGGATGGCAGGGGAGTGACTATGGCTACCCCTTC

clone size: .
J gene: TRBJ2-3
V gene: TRBV6-6
D gene: .
CDR3 protein: CASSFRAGTDTQYF
CDR3 DNA: TGTGCCAGCAGTTTCAGGGCTGGCACAGATACGCAGTATTTT

clone size: .
J gene: TRBJ2-1
V gene: TRBV27
D gene: .
CDR3 protein: CASSRLRYSYNEQFF
CDR3 DNA: TGTGCCAGCAGTCGGTTGCGTTACTCCTACAATGAGCAGTTCTTC

clone size: .
J gene: TRBJ2-1
V gene: TRBV6-4
D gene: .
CDR3 protein: CASSDSEDSEQFF
CDR3 DNA: TGTGCCAGCAGTGACTCAGAAGATAGTGAGCAGTTCTTC

clone size: .
J gene: TRBJ1-1
V gene: TRBV2
D gene: TRBD1
CDR3 protein: CASSTGQSLQAFF
CDR3 DNA: TGTGCCAGCAGTACGGGACAGTCCCTACAAGCTTTCTTT

clone size: .
J gene: TRBJ2-2
V gene: TRBV5-1
D gene: .
CDR3 protein: CASSLRSGDNGELFF
CDR3 DNA: TGCGCCAGCAGCTTGCGTTCAGGGGATAACGGGGAGCTGTTTTTT

clone size: .
J gene: TRBJ2-2
V gene: TRBV23-1
D gene: .
CDR3 protein: CATSFDGRGNTGELFF
CDR3 DNA: TGCGCCACCAGCTTCGACGGGAGAGGCAACACCGGGGAGCTGTTTTTT

clone size: few
J gene: TRBJ1-5
V gene: TRBV5-4
D gene: TRBD1
CDR3 protein: CASSLDDREPQHF
CDR3 DNA: TGTGCCAGCAGCTTGGATGACAGGGAGCCCCAGCATTTT

clone size: .
J gene: TRBJ1-2
V gene: TRBV7-8
D gene: .
CDR3 protein: CASSLGQGRGYTF
CDR3 DNA: TGTGCCAGCAGCTTAGGGCAGGGTCGTGGCTACACCTTC

clone size: .
J gene: TRBJ2-7
V gene: TRBV10-3
D gene: .
CDR3 protein: CAISEQTGEQYF
CDR3 DNA: TGTGCCATCAGTGAGCAAACCGGCGAGCAGTACTTC

clone size: .
J gene: TRBJ2-3
V gene: TRBV9
D gene: .
CDR3 protein: CASSPGGGGSTDTQYF
CDR3 DNA: TGTGCCAGCAGCCCTGGGGGTGGGGGGAGCACAGATACGCAGTATTTT

clone size: .
J gene: TRBJ2-1
V gene: TRBV4-1
D gene: TRBD2
CDR3 protein: CASSQPPARYWREGVNEQFF
CDR3 DNA: TGCGCCAGCAGCCAGCCTCCTGCCAGGTACTGGCGGGAGGGGGTTAATGAGCAGTTCTTC

clone size: .
J gene: TRBJ2-1
V gene: TRBV6-5
D gene: .
CDR3 protein: CASRRLAINNEQFF
CDR3 DNA: TGTGCCAGCAGAAGGCTAGCAATAAACAATGAGCAGTTCTTC

clone size: .
J gene: TRBJ2-5
V gene: TRBV11-2
D gene: TRBD2
CDR3 protein: CASSPLGLAGKETQYF
CDR3 DNA: TGTGCCAGCAGCCCTCTGGGACTAGCGGGAAAAGAGACCCAGTACTTC

clone size: few
J gene: TRBJ2-7
V gene: TRBV9
D gene: TRBD1
CDR3 protein: CASSASRTGYEQYF
CDR3 DNA: TGTGCCAGCAGCGCCTCCCGGACAGGCTACGAGCAGTACTTC

clone size: .
J gene: TRBJ2-7
V gene: TRBV19
D gene: TRBD2
CDR3 protein: CASSTGGANEQYF
CDR3 DNA: TGTGCCAGTAGTACCGGGGGGGCCAACGAGCAGTACTTC

clone size: .
J gene: TRBJ1-1
V gene: TRBV25-1
D gene: .
CDR3 protein: CASSESLNTEAFF
CDR3 DNA: TGTGCCAGCAGTGAATCTCTGAACACTGAAGCTTTCTTT

clone size: .
J gene: TRBJ2-7
V gene: TRBV21-1
D gene: .
CDR3 protein: CASSSPQTSGSQGEQYF
CDR3 DNA: TGTGCCAGCAGCTCCCCTCAGACTAGCGGGAGTCAAGGGGAGCAGTACTTC

clone size: .
J gene: TRBJ2-6
V gene: TRBV7-9
D gene: .
CDR3 protein: CASSRWEAGANVLTF
CDR3 DNA: TGTGCCAGCAGCCGGTGGGAGGCTGGGGCCAACGTCCTGACTTTC

clone size: .
J gene: TRBJ2-5
V gene: TRBV19
D gene: .
CDR3 protein: CASSPRSWAKETQYF
CDR3 DNA: TGTGCCAGTAGTCCCCGGTCCTGGGCCAAAGAGACCCAGTACTTC

clone size: .
J gene: TRBJ2-1
V gene: TRBV10-3
D gene: .
CDR3 protein: CAIGANSYNEQFF
CDR3 DNA: TGTGCCATCGGGGCGAACTCCTACAATGAGCAGTTCTTC

clone size: few
J gene: TRBJ2-7
V gene: TRBV13
D gene: TRBD1
CDR3 protein: CASSPGTGSSYEQYF
CDR3 DNA: TGTGCCAGCAGCCCCGGGACAGGGAGCTCCTACGAGCAGTACTTC

clone size: .
J gene: TRBJ1-2
V gene: TRBV27
D gene: TRBD1
CDR3 protein: CASSPDRGLGYTF
CDR3 DNA: TGTGCCAGCAGTCCGGACAGGGGCCTAGGCTACACCTTC

clone size: once
J gene: TRBJ2-5
V gene: TRBV9
D gene: TRBD2
CDR3 protein: CASSVGSGGRETQYF
CDR3 DNA: TGTGCCAGCAGCGTAGGAAGCGGGGGGAGGGAGACCCAGTACTTC

clone size: .
J gene: TRBJ2-7
V gene: TRBV5-1
D gene: TRBD1
CDR3 protein: CASSLDGTGSYEQYF
CDR3 DNA: TGCGCCAGCAGCTTGGATGGGACAGGCTCCTACGAGCAGTACTTC

clone size: .
J gene: TRBJ2-5
V gene: TRBV6-1
D gene: .
CDR3 protein: CASSEAVSGGQETQYF
CDR3 DNA: TGTGCCAGCAGTGAAGCGGTTAGTGGAGGTCAAGAGACCCAGTACTTC

clone size: .
J gene: TRBJ1-3
V gene: TRBV2
D gene: TRBD1
CDR3 protein: CASRQGGGNTIYF
CDR3 DNA: TGTGCCAGTCGACAGGGGGGAGGAAACACCATATATTTT

clone size: once
J gene: TRBJ1-2
V gene: TRBV7-9
D gene: .
CDR3 protein: CASSLALGANYGYTF
CDR3 DNA: TGTGCCAGCAGCTTAGCGCTGGGGGCCAACTATGGCTACACCTTC

clone size: .
J gene: TRBJ2-1
V gene: TRBV5-4
D gene: .
CDR3 protein: CASTPQDYNEQFF
CDR3 DNA: TGTGCCAGCACGCCACAGGACTACAATGAGCAGTTCTTC

clone size: .
J gene: TRBJ1-2
V gene: TRBV7-9
D gene: TRBD1
CDR3 protein: CASRDTGVSGYTF
CDR3 DNA: TGTGCCAGCAGGGACACAGGGGTTAGTGGCTACACCTTC

clone size: .
J gene: TRBJ1-2
V gene: TRBV4-1
D gene: .
CDR3 protein: CASSQRTAYGYTF
CDR3 DNA: TGCGCCAGCAGCCAACGGACAGCCTATGGCTACACCTTC

clone size: .
J gene: TRBJ1-2
V gene: TRBV6-1
D gene: TRBD1
CDR3 protein: CASRTPRGDYGYTF
CDR3 DNA: TGTGCCAGCAGAACCCCCAGGGGGGACTATGGCTACACCTTC

clone size: few
J gene: TRBJ2-7
V gene: TRBV6-6
D gene: .
CDR3 protein: CASTPGQTGSYEQYF
CDR3 DNA: TGTGCCAGCACCCCCGGCCAGACGGGTTCCTACGAGCAGTACTTC

clone size: .
J gene: TRBJ1-1
V gene: TRBV2
D gene: TRBD1
CDR3 protein: CASRPGTGSTEAFF
CDR3 DNA: TGTGCCAGCAGGCCCGGGACAGGGTCCACTGAGGCTTTCTTT